A single TCR beta chain is shown here with its context. Clones were read by immunoSEQ multiplex PCR, and TCRdb kept only the in-frame ones, dropping some. This table holds tens of thousands of clones, nearly 90% found once. This sample was taken from a study of T cell changes during pregnancy in multiple sclerosis. In germline, CDR1 is SGHTA, CDR2 FQGNSA. V lost 5 bases and J 6 bases, leaving 11 bases between the germline ends. The CDR3 has 12 residues. V and J are TRBV7-2 and TRBJ2-7, with D maybe TRBD2 (5 bases). This sequence was found in a female donor with multiple sclerosis, enrolled in a pregnancy study. Sequenced here: CD4+ T cells from peripheral blood mononuclear cells, sampled in the second trimester of pregnancy. The CDR3 DNA is TGTGCCAGCAGCCAGACTCGGGGCGAGCAGTACTTC. Translated: CASSQTRGEQYF.